Below are 26 T cell receptor beta chains sequenced from a single sample in a study of CD8+CD57+ T cells in acquired aplastic anemia. According to the study, genomic DNA was the template for TCR beta VDJ and CDR3 profiling. TCRdb reprocessed the reads via MiXCR and lists one record per CDR3 protein. The sample gives approximately 190,000 distinct CDR3 sequences, around three fifths of which show up once; roughly 46% is in the top ten. The sample was sorted CD4+, CD8+, or CD8+CD57+ T cells (not recorded which) from PBMCs. The source is a human donor with severe aplastic anemia or a healthy control (not recorded which).

The chain has TRBV20-1 and TRBJ2-7, with D maybe TRBD1 (5 bases). Trimming cost V 2 bases and J 6 bases, with 17 bases left between them. The CDR3 loop spans 14 amino acids. Per germline, CDR1 DFQATT and CDR2 SNEGSKA (reference sequence). DNA of the CDR3: TGCAGTGCTAGATCCGCCCGTGGAAGGGGCGAGCAGTACTTC. This translates into CSARSARGRGEQYF.

The V gene is TRBV5-6, the J gene TRBJ2-3; D gene uncertain. Germline values: CDR1 SGHDT, CDR2 YYEEEE. This CDR3 has 14 amino acids. Trimming left V 4 bases short and J 6 bases short, with 15 bases between. In nucleotides, the CDR3 is TGTGCCAGCAGCGACCGGGTAGCTTCCGATACGCAGTATTTT. This sequence encodes CASSDRVASDTQYF.

J is TRBJ1-6 and V is TRBV7-9; a weak D match, TRBD1 (5 bases). V was trimmed by 2 bases and J by 9 bases, leaving 14 bases between them. The CDR3 is made up of 15 amino acids. The germline CDR1 and CDR2 sequences are SEHNR and FQNEAQ (reference sequence). In DNA, the CDR3 is TGTGCCAGCAGCTTAAACGGGACCCCGGGTTCACCCCTCCACTTT. Protein: CASSLNGTPGSPLHF.

This chain joins TRBV9 and TRBJ2-2, with 8 positions matching TRBD1. The CDR3 extends over 17 amino acids. Germline values: CDR1 SGDLS, CDR2 YYNGEE. V dropped 0 bases and J dropped 6; count of bases not matched to a gene: 10. The CDR3 region is CASSVVDTGGLAGELFF. The CDR3 coding sequence is TGTGCCAGCAGCGTAGTCGATACAGGGGGTCTCGCCGGGGAGCTGTTTTTT.

A note on this clonotype: This is likely a read error, given that the CDR3 carries no conserved phenylalanine or tryptophan at its end. The DNA is left out, because the CDR3 cannot be placed on it with certainty; the CDR3 is given as TCRdb lists it. The V call is TRBV24-1, the J call TRBJ1-4. The CDR3 numbers 12 amino acids, ends counted. CDR1 is KGHDR, CDR2 SFDVKD, per germline. The CDR3 here is CATSALGTSGGV.

This clonotype was counted many times. The rearrangement links TRBV12-3 or TRBV12-4 to TRBJ2-5; 7 positions match TRBD2. The CDR3 runs to 14 residues. J was trimmed by 10 bases and V by 6 bases; bases with no gene match: 14. CDR3 sequence (DNA): TGTGCCAGCAGCAGCACCGGGACTACGGAGGGCCAGTACTTC. It encodes CASSSTGTTEGQYF.

This clonotype was found once. CDR3 coding DNA: TGTGCCACCAGCAGAGCGGGCTACGAGCAGTACTTC. It yields the protein CATSRAGYEQYF. V gene TRBV15 combines with J gene TRBJ2-7; D remains unclear. The CDR3 is 12 residues long. The germline V and J ends were trimmed by 1 base and 3 bases, with 4 bases remaining between them. Per germline, CDR1 LNHNV and CDR2 YYDKDF (reference sequence).

The chain is built from TRBV20-1 and TRBJ1-6; maybe TRBD1 (6 bases). CDR1 DFQATT and CDR2 SNEGSKA come from the germline V gene (reference sequence). V lost 6 bases, J lost 5 bases, and 11 bases lay in between. The CDR3 sequence is 13 residues long. CDR3 DNA sequence: TGCAGTGCCACGGACAGCCATAATTCACCCCTCCACTTT. This translates into CSATDSHNSPLHF.

This clonotype has more than one count but fewer than ten. The chain employs TRBV10-1 and TRBJ1-1; D is perhaps TRBD1 (5 bases). Germline loops: CDR1 WNHNN, CDR2 SYGVQD (reference sequence). The CDR3 has 11 residues. Trimming took 7 bases from V and 6 from J, leaving 9 bases between them. CDR3 in DNA: TGCGCCAGCAATTGGGGCCCTGAAGCTTTCTTT. The encoded protein is CASNWGPEAFF.

This chain links TRBV5-1 with TRBJ2-2; the match to TRBD2 covers 10 bases. CDR1 SGHRS and CDR2 YFSETQ come from the germline V gene. This CDR3 spans 15 amino acids. The J segment lost 8 bases and the V segment lost 0 bases, leaving 4 bases of the junction unmatched. CDR3 bases: TGCGCCAGCAGCTTGGTTCGGACTAGCGGAGGGGAGCTGTTTTTT. As protein: CASSLVRTSGGELFF.

This clonotype was seen repeatedly, ten times or more. The chain joins TRBV9 to TRBJ2-7; no firm D call. CDR3 length equals 14 residues. From germline, CDR1 is SGDLS and CDR2 YYNGEE. The V and J ends lost 0 bases and 3 bases respectively, with 10 bases between them. The CDR3 nucleotides read TGTGCCAGCAGCGTAGATTGGCAGCTCTACGAGCAGTACTTC. Protein product: CASSVDWQLYEQYF.

V gene TRBV20-1 combines with J gene TRBJ1-1; 7 positions match TRBD1. This CDR3 spans 14 amino acids. V lost 3 bases and J lost 1; bases outside the gene matches: 5. Germline V gives CDR1 DFQATT, CDR2 SNEGSKA (reference sequence). This CDR3 reads CSASWDRRNTEAFF. CDR3 nucleotide sequence: TGCAGTGCTAGTTGGGACAGAAGGAACACTGAAGCTTTCTTT.

The J gene is TRBJ1-6, the V gene TRBV2; the match to TRBD1 covers 7 bases. CDR1 SNHLY and CDR2 FYNNEI come from the germline V gene. The J segment lost 9 bases and the V segment lost 4 bases, leaving 6 bases of the junction unmatched. The CDR3 length is 14 residues. The CDR3 loop is CASSVRDRVSPLHF. CDR3 in DNA: TGTGCCAGCAGTGTAAGAGACAGGGTTTCACCCCTCCACTTT.

Concerning this clonotype itself: A junction end diverges from the germline sequence, so it may reflect a read error. This chain uses TRBV10-3 with TRBJ1-4, with D maybe TRBD1 (5 bases). This CDR3 contains 18 residues. Per germline, CDR1 ENHRY and CDR2 SYGVKD. The CDR3: CASSTNGLAGVTNEKLFF. The CDR3 DNA follows: TGTGCCAGCAGTACCAACGGACTAGCGGGGGTAACTAATGAAAAACTGTTTTTT.

This clonotype was observed a single time. V usage is TRBV19 and J usage is TRBJ1-2; D is unclear. This CDR3 is built from 14 residues. Trimming removed 5 bases from V and 2 bases from J, with 12 bases in between. Germline-derived CDR1 and CDR2 are LNHDA and SQIVND (reference sequence). The CDR3 sequence: CASSFGRQNYGYTF. CDR3 DNA: TGTGCCAGTAGTTTTGGTCGGCAGAACTATGGCTACACCTTC.

The chain is built from TRBV20-1 and TRBJ2-1, with D unresolved. From germline, CDR1 is DFQATT and CDR2 SNEGSKA (reference sequence). The CDR3 spans 12 residues. Trimming took 1 base from V and 5 from J, leaving 6 bases between them. The CDR3 coding sequence is TGCAGTGCTAGAGTCTCAGACAATGAGCAGTTCTTC. Amino acids: CSARVSDNEQFF.

This clonotype was picked up a small number of times. The chain combines TRBV24-1 with TRBJ2-7, with D possibly TRBD2 on 5 matching bases. The germline V and J ends were trimmed by 2 bases and 3 bases, with 16 bases remaining between them. The CDR3 covers 16 residues. CDR1 and CDR2 (germline): KGHDR, SFDVKD. The CDR3 region has the DNA TGTGCCACCAGTGATTCCCCCCCCGGAGGCTACTACGAGCAGTACTTC. Protein: CATSDSPPGGYYEQYF.

J is TRBJ2-7 and V is TRBV11-2; 15 nucleotides agree with TRBD2. V trimming: 5 bases; J trimming: 4 bases; junction bases outside the gene matches: 9. CDR3 length equals 17 residues. Germline assignment: CDR1 SGHAT and CDR2 FQNNGV. The CDR3 spells CASSGSRTSGGAYEQYF. The CDR3 DNA is TGTGCCAGCAGCGGGAGCAGGACTAGCGGGGGGGCGTACGAGCAGTACTTC.

The CDR3 spells CASSPWGVGNEQFF. The CDR3 DNA is TGTGCCAGCAGCCCCTGGGGGGTTGGCAATGAGCAGTTCTTC. The chain is built from TRBV2 and TRBJ2-1; D possibly corresponds to TRBD2 (6 bases). The germline V gene encodes CDR1 SNHLY and CDR2 FYNNEI. V shed 6 bases and J shed 6 bases, with 15 bases lying between them. CDR3 length: 14 amino acids.

This clonotype has just one count. The V call is TRBV29-1, the J call TRBJ1-2, with a tentative D call TRBD1 (5 bases). In germline, CDR1 is SQVTM, CDR2 ANQGSEA. The CDR3 runs 11 residues. With 4 bases removed from V and 8 bases from J, the gap between germline ends came to 11 bases. The DNA of the CDR3 is TGCAGCGTTGTGTCAGGGTACGGCTACACCTTC. Its protein is CSVVSGYGYTF.

The J gene is TRBJ2-5, the V gene TRBV7-9; 10 nucleotides match TRBD2. The CDR3 totals 15 residues. The germline V gene encodes CDR1 SEHNR and CDR2 FQNEAQ (reference sequence). V trimming: 6 bases; J trimming: 5 bases; junction bases outside the gene matches: 9. The CDR3 protein is CASSVTAGGGETQYF. The CDR3 region has the DNA TGTGCCAGCAGTGTGACAGCGGGGGGGGGGGAGACCCAGTACTTC. The variable domain in full, with the rest retrieved from reference TRBV7-9 and TRBJ2-5, is DTGVSQNPRHKITKRGQNVTFRCDPISEHNRLYWYRQTLGQGPEFLTYFQNEAQLEKSRLLSDRFSAERPKGSFSTLEIQRTEQGDSAMYLCASSVTAGGGETQYFGPGTRLLVL.

V gene TRBV10-3 combines with J gene TRBJ2-6; D remains unclear. The CDR3 length is 15 residues. Trimming removed 9 bases from V and 0 bases from J, with 12 bases in between. The germline V gene has CDR1 ENHRY and CDR2 SYGVKD. This CDR3 is CAMAWGGSGANVLTF. CDR3 nucleotide sequence: TGTGCCATGGCTTGGGGTGGCTCTGGGGCCAACGTCCTGACTTTC.

This clonotype was seen many times. The rearrangement links TRBV14 to TRBJ2-7, with TRBD1 matching 9 bases. Germline V gives CDR1 SGHDN, CDR2 FVKESK. V dropped 3 bases and J dropped 0; count of bases not matched to a gene: 9. The CDR3 contains 17 residues. The CDR3 nucleotides are TGTGCCAGCAGCCATCCTCGGGACAGGGAGAGCTCCTACGAGCAGTACTTC. Protein product: CASSHPRDRESSYEQYF.

This sequence joins TRBV6-5 and TRBJ2-2; 8 nucleotides match TRBD2. Looked up from germline, CDR1 is MNHEY and CDR2 is SVGAGI. The CDR3 spans 16 residues. V shed 6 bases and J 3 bases; nucleotides not matched to a gene: 9. The CDR3 sequence is CASRLDGGGYTGELFF. CDR3 sequence (DNA): TGTGCCAGCAGATTGGACGGGGGGGGTTACACCGGGGAGCTGTTTTTT.

The sample holds many counts of this clonotype. The CDR3 is CASSLASQGEGGTDTQYF. The CDR3 DNA sequence: TGTGCCAGCAGCTTAGCGTCCCAGGGGGAGGGTGGCACAGATACGCAGTATTTT. The V and J genes are TRBV9 and TRBJ2-3; D could derive from TRBD1 or TRBD2 (7 bases each). Germline CDR1 SGDLS, CDR2 YYNGEE. This CDR3 spans 18 amino acids. V lost 4 bases, J lost 1 base, and 22 bases lay in between.

The chain recombines TRBV24-1 with TRBJ2-5; tentative D call: TRBD1 (6 bases). CDR1 and CDR2 (germline): KGHDR, SFDVKD. V lost 0 bases and J lost 5, with 12 bases in between. The CDR3 sequence is 15 residues long. CDR3 bases: TGTGCCACCAGTGATTTGATACAGGGTGGGGAGACCCAGTACTTC. Protein product: CATSDLIQGGETQYF.